The T cell receptor beta chain described here comes from a study of shared clonotypes between healthy human individuals. Repertoires were generated with immunoSEQ multiplex PCR, while TCRdb's copy carries only in-frame clones and drops some. The data hold 730,000 or so clones, with about two thirds observed a single time. Overall study results and limits: Incompleteness in sorted-subset sequencing, despite large depth, was shown by rarefaction. It was only blood that was sampled, and tissue repertoires likely differ.

A word on this clone: Its specificity is not known.

The germline gives CDR1 MNHEY, CDR2 SMNVEV (reference sequence). This CDR3 contains 13 residues. V lost 3 bases and J 3 bases, leaving 8 bases between the germline ends. This TCR was sampled from a young woman in good health. The rearrangement links TRBV27 to TRBJ1-1; unclear D gene. Sequenced material: memory CD4+ T cells sorted from blood. Specified subset: CD45RA-negative fraction. CDR3 residues: CASSFFWHTEAFF. The CDR3 nucleotides read TGTGCCAGCAGTTTCTTCTGGCACACTGAAGCTTTCTTT.